One and the same sample provided the 28 T cell receptor beta chains below, sequenced in a study of Tregs in tolerant kidney transplant recipients. The assay was immunoSEQ multiplex PCR, and TCRdb's table has in-frame clones only and misses some. The repertoire consists of more than 60,000 clones, with 85% to 90% occurring once and the leading ten covering about 0.37%. The input for sequencing was CD4+ T cells from blood, taken before the transplant. The receptors shown here come from a human donor who received a combined kidney and bone marrow transplant.

The J gene is TRBJ2-2, the V gene TRBV2, with 7 bases identical to TRBD2. The CDR3 consists of 15 residues. Trimming cost V 3 bases and J 3 bases; bases outside gene matches: 4. Germline V CDR1 and CDR2: SNHLY, FYNNEI. The CDR3 spells CASSDQRGYTGELFF. The CDR3, as DNA: TGTGCCAGCAGTGACCAGCGGGGCTACACCGGGGAGCTGTTTTTT.

The V and J genes are TRBV27 and TRBJ2-1, with 11 nucleotides matching TRBD2. Losses at the gene ends were 7 bases for V and 5 bases for J; bases not matched to a gene: 10. CDR1 is MNHEY and CDR2 is SMNVEV in the germline V gene (reference sequence). The CDR3 contains 16 residues. In DNA, the CDR3 is TGTGCCAGCAAAGGACTAGCGGGCCCTGGGGACAATGAGCAGTTCTTC. Residues: CASKGLAGPGDNEQFF.

The V gene is TRBV6-1, the J gene TRBJ2-7, with 8 bases identical to TRBD2. V was clipped by 6 bases and J by 2 bases; unmatched bases: 9. Germline lookup yields CDR1 MNHNS and CDR2 SASEGT. The CDR3 runs 15 residues. In DNA form, the CDR3 reads TGTGCCAGCAGCCCCTTTAGCGGGACGACCTACGAGCAGTACTTC. This encodes CASSPFSGTTYEQYF.

V is TRBV6-1 and J is TRBJ2-1; possibly TRBD1 for D (5 bases). The germline gives CDR1 MNHNS, CDR2 SASEGT. Trimming took 3 bases from V and 5 from J, leaving 8 bases between them. This CDR3 spans 13 amino acids. The CDR3 sequence is CASSETVNNEQFF. The CDR3 coding sequence is TGTGCCAGCAGTGAGACAGTAAACAATGAGCAGTTCTTC.

The rearrangement joins TRBV5-1 to TRBJ2-3, with 7 bases identical to TRBD2. Germline trimming cut 3 bases from V and 5 bases from J; bases unmatched to any gene: 9. This CDR3 spans 15 amino acids. CDR1 is SGHRS, CDR2 YFSETQ, per germline. CDR3 bases: TGCGCCAGCAGCTCCGGACTAGGATCAGTAGATACGCAGTATTTT. It specifies CASSSGLGSVDTQYF.

This chain connects TRBV5-1 to TRBJ2-2; D is perhaps TRBD1 (6 bases). The CDR3 spans 17 residues. The germline V gene has CDR1 SGHRS and CDR2 YFSETQ. Trimming pared 0 bases from V and 3 bases from J, leaving 15 bases between. DNA for the CDR3: TGCGCCAGCAGCTTGGGGCCGGAGGCAGGGGACACCGGGGAGCTGTTTTTT. Its protein is CASSLGPEAGDTGELFF.

The V gene is TRBV5-1, the J gene TRBJ2-2; possibly TRBD2 for D (6 bases). Trimming removed 4 bases from V and 5 bases from J, with 12 bases in between. The CDR3 loop spans 14 amino acids. CDR1 is SGHRS and CDR2 is YFSETQ in the germline V gene. The CDR3 region is CASSLGRETGELFF. Here the CDR3 DNA reads TGCGCCAGCAGCCTGGGACGGGAGACCGGGGAGCTGTTTTTT. Supplemented by reference TRBV5-1 and TRBJ2-2, the full variable domain reads KAGVTQTPRYLIKTRGQQVTLSCSPISGHRSVSWYQQTPGQGLQFLFEYFSETQRNKGNFPGRFSGRQFSNSRSEMNVSTLELGDSALYLCASSLGRETGELFFGEGSRLTVL.

The chain combines TRBV28 with TRBJ2-5; possible D gene TRBD1, 6 bases. Germline values: CDR1 MDHEN, CDR2 SYDVKM. CDR3 length: 12 amino acids. Between the trimmed V and J ends, which lost 5 bases and 5 bases, there was a span of 9 bases. The CDR3 DNA follows: TGTGCCAGCAGTACAGGGTCCGAGACCCAGTACTTC. Residues: CASSTGSETQYF.

The V and J genes are TRBV11-1 and TRBJ1-5; 7 positions match TRBD1. CDR3 size: 13 residues. The trim removed 5 bases at V and 5 bases at J, leaving 3 bases unmatched. Germline-derived CDR1 and CDR2 are SGHAT and FQDESV (reference sequence). The CDR3 nucleotides are TGTGCCAGCAGCCGAGACAGGGATCAGCCCCAGCATTTT. Its protein product is CASSRDRDQPQHF.

The CDR3 coding sequence is TGTACCCCGACCCGTAGGCGGGAGAACGAGCAGTACTTC. Residues: CTPTRRRENEQYF. The chain recombines TRBV19 with TRBJ2-7; 7 bases line up with TRBD2. CDR3 length: 13 residues. The germline V gene encodes CDR1 LNHDA and CDR2 SQIVND (reference sequence).

The V and J genes are TRBV5-6 and TRBJ2-1; TRBD2 agrees at 12 bases. The germline gives CDR1 SGHDT, CDR2 YYEEEE. CDR3 length: 15 amino acids. Trimming cost V 4 bases and J 4 bases; bases outside gene matches: 3. In nucleotides, the CDR3 is TGTGCCAGCAGCCTTGGACTAGCGGGATACAATGAGCAGTTCTTC. Amino acid sequence: CASSLGLAGYNEQFF.

This clone was observed a handful of times. This chain links TRBV9 with TRBJ2-7; D may be TRBD2 (6 bases). V gave up 1 base and J gave up 7 bases, with 12 bases separating them. From germline, CDR1 is SGDLS and CDR2 YYNGEE. This CDR3 is 13 amino acids long. The CDR3 nucleotides are TGTGCCAGCAGCGTATGGACTACCGGAGAGCAGTACTTC. Its translation: CASSVWTTGEQYF.

The chain joins TRBV18 to TRBJ1-1; D remains unclear. The V end lost 3 bases, the J end lost 0 bases, and 11 bases lay between the germline ends. Germline values: CDR1 KGHSH, CDR2 LQKENI. The CDR3 has 15 amino acids. This CDR3 is CASSPYTEMNTEAFF. The CDR3 DNA reads TGTGCCAGCTCACCTTACACAGAAATGAACACTGAAGCTTTCTTT.

This clone came up once. The rearrangement uses TRBV5-1 and TRBJ2-5; a possible D gene is TRBD1 (6 bases). Deletions cut 0 bases from V and 0 bases from J, with 9 bases between. Germline loops: CDR1 SGHRS, CDR2 YFSETQ. This CDR3 spans 15 amino acids. CDR3 sequence reads: CASSLAGTHQETQYF. The CDR3 DNA sequence: TGCGCCAGCAGCTTGGCCGGGACACACCAAGAGACCCAGTACTTC.

The chain combines TRBV2 with TRBJ1-5, with D maybe TRBD1 (5 bases). Trimming cost V 5 bases and J 0 bases, with 11 bases left between them. The CDR3 extends over 15 amino acids. The germline gives CDR1 SNHLY, CDR2 FYNNEI. CDR3 bases: TGTGCCAGCAGTAGGGACTCAGGTAGCAATCAGCCCCAGCATTTT. It codes for CASSRDSGSNQPQHF.

This clone came up once. The rearrangement uses TRBV4-2 and TRBJ2-7, with 7 bases that match TRBD2. The V gene's germline CDR1 is LGHNA and CDR2 YNFKEQ. V trimming: 3 bases; J trimming: 2 bases; junction bases outside the gene matches: 7. CDR3 length: 15 amino acids. DNA of the CDR3: TGTGCCAGCAGCCAGGTACTGGCGGGGGCCTACGAGCAGTACTTC. It is translated as CASSQVLAGAYEQYF.

V usage is TRBV11-1 and J usage is TRBJ2-7; 8 bases fit TRBD1. This CDR3 has 14 amino acids. Germline lookup yields CDR1 SGHAT and CDR2 FQDESV (reference sequence). J gave up 3 bases and V 3 bases, and 4 bases lay outside the gene matches. CDR3 protein: CASSFRQGYYEQYF. CDR3 DNA: TGTGCCAGCAGCTTTCGACAGGGGTACTACGAGCAGTACTTC.

The J gene is TRBJ2-7, the V gene TRBV11-2; 11 bases match TRBD2. CDR3 length: 13 amino acids. The germline CDR1 and CDR2 sequences are SGHAT and FQNNGV. V shed 3 bases and J 12 bases; nucleotides not matched to a gene: 7. CDR3 amino acids: CASSFTPSGRPYF. The CDR3, as DNA: TGTGCCAGCAGCTTCACCCCTAGCGGGAGGCCGTACTTC.

This sequence joins TRBV7-2 and TRBJ2-7; TRBD1 is a possible D gene (5 bases). V lost 0 bases and J lost 0, with 15 bases in between. The germline V gene has CDR1 SGHTA and CDR2 FQGNSA. The CDR3 is 17 amino acids. This CDR3 is CASSLAPSAGRSYEQYF. The CDR3 nucleotides are TGTGCCAGCAGCTTAGCGCCCTCGGCAGGGCGCTCCTACGAGCAGTACTTC.

The chain carries TRBV6-5 and TRBJ1-2; 8 positions match TRBD1. CDR1 and CDR2 (germline): MNHEY, SVGAGI. This CDR3 contains 15 residues. The junction had 6 bases not matched to a gene; V was cut back by 6 bases and J by 0 bases. This CDR3 is CASRKSTGANYGYTF. The CDR3 nucleotides are TGTGCCAGCAGGAAGTCGACAGGGGCTAACTATGGCTACACCTTC.

The chain links TRBV28 to TRBJ1-2; D is possibly TRBD1 (5 bases). CDR3 length: 14 amino acids. V was clipped by 3 bases and J by 5 bases, with 13 bases between them. CDR1 is MDHEN and CDR2 is SYDVKM in the germline V gene. The CDR3 nucleotides are TGTGCCAGCAGTTTTGGGGGGGAGGGTTATGGCTACACCTTC. This translates into CASSFGGEGYGYTF.

The chain carries TRBV4-1 and TRBJ2-5, with D possibly matching TRBD2 (7 bases). The ends were cut back, 0 bases at V and 6 bases at J, with 11 bases in the middle. The CDR3 has 14 amino acids. Germline CDR1 reads MGHRA; CDR2 reads YSYEKL. The CDR3 region has the DNA TGCGCCAGCAGCCAAGAAGGGGGGGGTCAGACCCAGTACTTC. Its protein product is CASSQEGGGQTQYF.

This clone was picked up one time. The chain combines TRBV10-3 with TRBJ2-1, with D perhaps TRBD2 (6 bases). From germline, CDR1 is ENHRY and CDR2 SYGVKD. The length of the CDR3 is 12 residues. Trimming pared 6 bases from V and 5 bases from J, leaving 8 bases between. The CDR3 spells CAIRGGDNEQFF. The CDR3 DNA is TGTGCCATCAGGGGGGGAGACAATGAGCAGTTCTTC.

The chain joins TRBV19 to TRBJ2-4; 9 positions agree with TRBD1. Germline V lookup: CDR1 LNHDA, CDR2 SQIVND (reference sequence). The junction had 3 bases not matched to a gene; V was cut back by 0 bases and J by 6 bases. This CDR3 is 15 amino acids long. The CDR3 coding sequence is TGTGCCAGTAGTATAGAAGGACAGGGGCTAAACATTCAGTACTTC. It is translated as CASSIEGQGLNIQYF.

The V call is TRBV5-1, the J call TRBJ2-5, with TRBD2 as a possible D gene (6 bases). Trimming stripped 0 bases from V and 7 bases from J, with 16 bases between. Germline V gene lookup returns CDR1 SGHRS and CDR2 YFSETQ. This CDR3 contains 15 residues. CDR3 sequence reads: CASSLERTTSGTQYF. In nucleotides, the CDR3 is TGCGCCAGCAGCTTGGAAAGGACTACCTCAGGGACCCAGTACTTC.

This chain connects TRBV5-1 to TRBJ1-3; D perhaps matches TRBD1 (5 bases). CDR1 and CDR2 from the germline V gene are SGHRS and YFSETQ. This CDR3 has 15 amino acids. The V end lost 5 bases, the J end lost 4 bases, and 16 bases lay between the germline ends. The CDR3 sequence: CASSFGSPGGNTIYF. CDR3 in DNA: TGCGCCAGCAGTTTTGGGTCTCCAGGGGGAAACACCATATATTTT.

V gene TRBV11-2 combines with J gene TRBJ2-7, with TRBD1 as a possible D gene (5 bases). The germline gives CDR1 SGHAT, CDR2 FQNNGV. CDR3 length: 14 amino acids. Trimming pared 1 base from V and 2 bases from J, leaving 9 bases between. The CDR3 bases are TGTGCCAGCAGCTTAGCCAGGACAACCTACGAGCAGTACTTC. This translates into CASSLARTTYEQYF.

This sequence joins TRBV4-2 and TRBJ2-7, with no clear D. Trimming took 3 bases from V and 2 from J, leaving 17 bases between them. The CDR3 has 16 amino acids. The germline gives CDR1 LGHNA, CDR2 YNFKEQ. The CDR3 here is CASSQVASTQTYEQYF. CDR3 nucleotide sequence: TGTGCCAGCAGCCAGGTAGCTAGTACCCAAACCTACGAGCAGTACTTC.